A single sample gave rise to the 2 T cell receptor beta chains below, sequenced in a study of Graves' ophthalmopathy and Graves' hyperthyroidism. RNA transcripts were the template, and TCR beta CDR3 regions were amplified from them. The first round was an RT-PCR with HTBI primers, and the second round was a multiplex PCR. In TCRdb, the multiplex PCR reads were re-called with MiXCR into one record per CDR3 protein. The table records under 800,000 distinct CDR3 sequences, approximately 22% of them present only once. Sequences were obtained from peripheral blood. All receptors come from a woman aged 18-29 years with stable Graves' hyperthyroidism. Some clones in this sample may be carry-over from other donors' samples.

The CDR3 here is CASSIGMETTEAFF. The DNA for the CDR3 is TGTGCCAGTAGTATAGGTATGGAGACCACTGAAGCTTTCTTT. The genes are TRBV19 and TRBJ1-1, with D uncertain. The CDR3 loop spans 14 amino acids. Trimming took off 1 base at V and 4 bases at J, with 10 bases between the two ends. Germline V gene data show CDR1 as LNHDA and CDR2 as SQIVND (reference sequence).

Many counts were recorded for this clonotype. The genes are TRBV6-5 and TRBJ2-7; 7 bases align to TRBD2. V trimming: 0 bases; J trimming: 2 bases; junction bases outside the gene matches: 4. Germline CDR1 and CDR2: MNHEY and SVGAGI. The CDR3 is 15 amino acids. Here the CDR3 DNA reads TGTGCCAGCAGTTACTCCACGGGGGGACCCTACGAGCAGTACTTC. It encodes CASSYSTGGPYEQYF.